Below are 12 T cell receptor beta chains sequenced from a single sample in a study of chemoradiotherapy in HPV16-positive cancers. The method was immunoSEQ multiplex PCR; TCRdb's version includes in-frame clones alone and lacks a portion of them. The sample contains 25,000 to 35,000 clones, about 91% of which appear only once. Sequences were derived from blood, sampled from a patient who underwent chemoradiotherapy. These receptors were obtained from a human donor with HPV-associated anogenital cancer.

This chain uses TRBV5-1 with TRBJ1-3; D might be TRBD1 (6 bases). CDR1 SGHRS and CDR2 YFSETQ come from the germline V gene. This CDR3 spans 14 amino acids. The V and J ends lost 7 bases and 3 bases respectively, with 14 bases between them. The CDR3 is CASHPGAGGNTIYF. In DNA, the CDR3 is TGCGCCAGCCACCCGGGGGCTGGTGGAAACACCATATATTTT. Drawing the rest from reference TRBV5-1 and TRBJ1-3, the complete variable domain is KAGVTQTPRYLIKTRGQQVTLSCSPISGHRSVSWYQQTPGQGLQFLFEYFSETQRNKGNFPGRFSGRQFSNSRSEMNVSTLELGDSALYLCASHPGAGGNTIYFGEGSWLTVV.

This chain connects TRBV7-2 to TRBJ2-7, with a tentative D call TRBD2 (5 bases). Germline CDR1 SGHTA, CDR2 FQGNSA. Trimming cost V 4 bases and J 0 bases, with 10 bases left between them. The CDR3 has 14 amino acids. The CDR3 DNA sequence: TGTGCCAGCAGCTGGACCGGGGACTCCTACGAGCAGTACTTC. Protein sequence: CASSWTGDSYEQYF.

The rearrangement joins TRBV6-5 to TRBJ1-2, with unresolved D. V was shortened by 2 bases and J by 7 bases, with 20 bases between the two germline ends. The CDR3 has 16 amino acids. CDR1 and CDR2 (germline): MNHEY, SVGAGI. In DNA, the CDR3 is TGTGCCAGCAGTTACAGCTTTCCGTTACTCGACGGTGGCTACACCTTC. Its protein product is CASSYSFPLLDGGYTF.

This clone has only a few counts. V and J are TRBV7-9 and TRBJ1-1; D might be TRBD1 (6 bases). V dropped 5 bases and J dropped 7 bases, with 17 bases sitting between them. This CDR3 is 14 amino acids long. Germline loops: CDR1 SEHNR, CDR2 FQNEAQ (reference sequence). The CDR3 loop reads CASSQTPDRIEAFF. The DNA for the CDR3 is TGTGCCAGCAGCCAGACGCCCGACAGGATTGAAGCTTTCTTT.

The rearrangement joins TRBV15 to TRBJ2-3; TRBD2 agrees at 16 bases. The V gene end was trimmed by 3 bases and the J gene end by 0 bases; junction bases not matched to a gene: 3. CDR1 and CDR2 from the germline V gene are LNHNV and YYDKDF (reference sequence). The CDR3 covers 18 residues. For the CDR3, the DNA is TGTGCCACCAGCAGGGGACTAGCGGGGGGGCCTAGCACAGATACGCAGTATTTT. It is translated as CATSRGLAGGPSTDTQYF.

The chain joins TRBV10-3 to TRBJ1-2; D gene uncertain. Trimming left V 6 bases short and J 1 base short, with 9 bases between. Germline lookup yields CDR1 ENHRY and CDR2 SYGVKD. CDR3 size: 13 residues. CDR3 nucleotide sequence: TGTGCCATCAGCCCCGGGCATAACTATGGCTACACCTTC. This codes for CAISPGHNYGYTF.

The chain has TRBV18 and TRBJ2-7; D call uncertain. V lost 3 bases to trimming and J lost 2 bases, with 14 bases between them. Germline V gene sequence: CDR1 KGHSH, CDR2 LQKENI. The CDR3 totals 15 residues. The CDR3 protein is CASSPSEDSTYEQYF. In DNA, the CDR3 is TGTGCCAGCTCACCTTCTGAAGATTCCACCTACGAGCAGTACTTC. Filled out from reference TRBV18 and TRBJ2-7, the complete variable domain reads NAGVMQNPRHLVRRRGQEARLRCSPMKGHSHVYWYRQLPEEGLKFMVYLQKENIIDESGMPKERFSAEFPKEGPSILRIQQVVRGDSAAYFCASSPSEDSTYEQYFGPGTRLTVT.

The chain carries TRBV7-8 and TRBJ2-3; 9 bases map to TRBD2. The CDR3 is 14 residues long. J was trimmed by 4 bases and V by 3 bases; bases with no gene match: 2. The germline gives CDR1 SGHVS, CDR2 FQNEAQ. The CDR3 loop is CASSFASGADTQYF. In DNA form, the CDR3 reads TGTGCCAGCAGCTTTGCTAGCGGGGCAGATACGCAGTATTTT.

This sequence joins TRBV28 and TRBJ1-6; D ambiguous. CDR1 MDHEN and CDR2 SYDVKM come from the germline V gene. V gave up 3 bases and J gave up 8 bases, with 14 bases separating them. The CDR3 is 15 residues long. The CDR3 here is CASSFIRGRDSPLHF. CDR3 sequence (DNA): TGTGCCAGCAGTTTCATTCGGGGAAGGGATTCACCCCTCCACTTT. Looking up the rest from reference TRBV28 and TRBJ1-6 gives the full variable domain: DVKVTQSSRYLVKRTGEKVFLECVQDMDHENMFWYRQDPGLGLRLIYFSYDVKMKEKGDIPEGYSVSREKKERFSLILESASTNQTSMYLCASSFIRGRDSPLHFGNGTRLTVT.

The rearrangement joins TRBV13 to TRBJ2-1; 9 positions agree with TRBD1. The length of the CDR3 is 15 residues. Germline CDR1 PRHDT, CDR2 FYEKMQ (reference sequence). Trimming took 0 bases from V and 3 from J; bases not matched to a gene: 0. CDR3 DNA sequence: TGTGCCAGCAGCTTAGGGACAGGGGGCTACAATGAGCAGTTCTTC. Translating gives CASSLGTGGYNEQFF.

This clone showed up just once. The genes are TRBV28 and TRBJ2-1, with D unresolved. The CDR3 is made up of 13 amino acids. V gave up 6 bases and J gave up 2 bases, with 8 bases separating them. Germline V gene sequence: CDR1 MDHEN, CDR2 SYDVKM. In nucleotides, the CDR3 is TGTGCCAGCAGGGGTAGCCCCTACAATGAGCAGTTCTTC. Its translation: CASRGSPYNEQFF.

The rearrangement uses TRBV29-1 and TRBJ2-1, with TRBD1 matching over 8 bases. V was pared by 3 bases and J by 0 bases, with 10 bases of the junction left unmatched. Germline-derived CDR1 and CDR2 are SQVTM and ANQGSEA. The CDR3 covers 17 residues. DNA for the CDR3: TGCAGCGTTGACTACGACAGGGGCCTAACCTCCTACAATGAGCAGTTCTTC. It yields the protein CSVDYDRGLTSYNEQFF.